This T cell receptor beta chain was captured by sequencing in a study of cytomegalovirus exposure and HLA in healthy donors. For this clone: Its specificity is unknown.

Vbeta (60) and Jbeta (13) primers were used in the PCR. The assay was immunoSEQ multiplex PCR, and TCRdb's table has in-frame clones only and misses some. The data contain roughly 120,000 clones, approximately 80% of them singletons. The V gene lost 4 bases and the J gene lost 5 bases, with 11 bases spanning the gap. This CDR3 is built from 13 residues. Germline V gene data show CDR1 as SEHNR and CDR2 as FQNEAQ (reference sequence). Study-level findings and limits: Researchers reported in a later analysis that common viral pathogens appeared linked to several top clusters. A later analysis showed that HLA-associated TCR beta chains had undergone more clonal expansion than equally common others.

The J gene is TRBJ1-1, the V gene TRBV7-9, with D possibly TRBD1 on 6 matching bases. Sample: PBMCs. The source of this sequence is a female donor in good health and CMV-seropositive. The CDR3, as DNA: TGTGCCAGCAGCTCCACAGGGAATACTGAAGCTTTCTTT. Translated: CASSSTGNTEAFF.